Described below is a single T cell receptor beta chain sequence and its context. Its antigen is currently unknown. Only in-frame clones appear in the TCRdb table, and some are missing; sequencing was by immunoSEQ multiplex PCR. The data show about 1.5 million clones, with approximately 98% seen just once and approximately 0.44% held by the top ten. Germline loops: CDR1 KGHSH, CDR2 LQKENI. The CDR3 is 15 amino acids. V was cut by 0 bases and J by 5 bases, with 13 bases left in between. Every donor, a Caucasian adult, lived in Nashville, Tennessee. This entry is derived from a study of shared clonotypes between healthy human individuals. Study-wide background: Every donor yielded three CD4 naive, three CD4 memory, two CD8 naive and one CD8 memory plate. The study, taken as a whole, reports: Compared with memory subsets, naive subsets generally had larger estimated richness. Only blood samples were collected, and tissue repertoires likely differ.

The material sequenced was naive CD4+ T cells sorted from blood. Subset meaning: CD45RA+ positively selected. The clonotype comes from a man aged 30 to 45 in good health. V gene TRBV18 combines with J gene TRBJ1-1; D is ambiguous. This CDR3 reads CASSPPRVSRTEAFF. The DNA of the CDR3 is TGTGCCAGCTCACCACCGAGGGTTTCGAGGACTGAAGCTTTCTTT.